These T cell receptor beta chains were read from a single sample in a study of cytomegalovirus exposure and HLA in healthy donors. Here immunoSEQ multiplex PCR was the method, and the copy in TCRdb shows in-frame clones only, minus some. In the table there are tens of thousands of clones, around 80% of which are singletons. Specimen: PBMCs. Receptor source: a male donor in good health and CMV-seropositive. Both conserved end residues are part of each CDR3. D genes are given only for firm matches. Where a row states a size, it is once, few, many or the class of an expanded clone; other rows omit it.

>NA|TRBV5-6|TRBD1|TRBJ2-2
TGTGCCAGCAGATCCGGGACAGGGAGTTCTATATCCACCCGGCTGTTTTTT
CASRSGTGSSISTRLFF
>NA|TRBV5-8|TRBD1|TRBJ2-1
TGTGCCAGCAGCTTACCCGGGACAGTCTCCTACAATGAGCAGTTCTTC
CASSLPGTVSYNEQFF
>NA|TRBV6-6|TRBD1|TRBJ2-2
TGTGCCAGCGAACAGGGGTCCAGTTTCACCGGGGAGCTGTTTTTT
CASEQGSSFTGELFF
>NA|TRBV6-6|TRBD1|TRBJ2-1
TGTGCCAGCAGTTACTCCCCGGGACAGGGGGGAAATGAGCAGTTCTTC
CASSYSPGQGGNEQFF
>once|TRBV19|NA|TRBJ2-7
TGTGCCAGTAGGGCGCCGGGTCAAAAAAAGTACTTC
CASRAPGQKKYF
>NA|TRBV7-9|NA|TRBJ2-2
TGTGCCAGCAGCCCCAATATTCGGGGTGACACCGGGGAGCTGTTTTTT
CASSPNIRGDTGELFF
>once|TRBV6-4|TRBD2|TRBJ2-1
TGTGCCAGCAGCAGAGTAGCGGGAAGGGAAAGTGAGCAGTTCTTC
CASSRVAGRESEQFF
>NA|TRBV5-4|TRBD2|TRBJ2-7
TGTGCCAGCAGCTTGGACTCCCTAGCGGGAACGAGGGAGCAGTACTTC
CASSLDSLAGTREQYF
>NA|TRBV5-1|TRBD2|TRBJ2-3
TGCGCCAGCACCTATAGCGGGATAAAGACAGATACGCAGTATTTT
CASTYSGIKTDTQYF
>NA|TRBV12-2|NA|TRBJ2-2
TGTGCAAGTCGCTTAGTTTCCGGGACAGGGTGGAAGCTGTTTTTT
CASRLVSGTGWKLFF
>once|TRBV30|TRBD1|TRBJ1-5
TGTGCCTGGAGGTTTTGGGGACAGGTTGACAATCAGCCCCAGCATTTT
CAWRFWGQVDNQPQHF
>NA|TRBV28|TRBD1|TRBJ1-5
TGTGCCAGCAGTTTCCTCCCGGGACAGGGAGGGGCTCAGCCCCAGCATTTT
CASSFLPGQGGAQPQHF
>NA|TRBV10-3|TRBD2|TRBJ2-3
TGTGCCATCAGTACGACTAGCCCCAGCACAGATACGCAGTATTTT
CAISTTSPSTDTQYF
>NA|TRBV9|TRBD1|TRBJ1-4
TGTGCCAGCAGCGCTGACAGGGTCAATGAAAAACTGTTTTTT
CASSADRVNEKLFF